Each of the 5 T cell receptor beta chains below was sequenced from the same sample in a study of cytomegalovirus exposure and HLA in healthy donors. A multiplex PCR was run with 60 Vbeta primers and 13 Jbeta primers. Assay used: immunoSEQ multiplex PCR; TCRdb lists only in-frame clones, some missing. The sample contains approximately 100,000 clones, roughly three quarters of which appear only once. Input material: PBMCs. These receptors were collected from a woman aged 18-29 years in good health and CMV-seropositive.

The table lists this clone with a count of one. The chain couples TRBV27 to TRBJ2-7; a weak D match, TRBD1 (6 bases). Germline loops: CDR1 MNHEY, CDR2 SMNVEV (reference sequence). There are 15 residues in the CDR3. The germline V and J ends were trimmed by 6 bases and 3 bases, with 18 bases remaining between them. The CDR3 sequence: CASRRTPGVGYEQYF. DNA of the CDR3: TGTGCCAGCAGACGAACTCCAGGGGTTGGCTACGAGCAGTACTTC.

The chain is built from TRBV5-1 and TRBJ1-2, with D uncertain. Trimming removed 0 bases from V and 8 bases from J, with 11 bases in between. The CDR3 runs 13 residues. CDR1 and CDR2 (germline): SGHRS, YFSETQ. The CDR3 is CASSLEAARGYTF. CDR3 bases: TGCGCCAGCAGCTTGGAGGCGGCTCGCGGCTACACCTTC.

The rearrangement links TRBV2 to TRBJ2-5; 10 bases are a match to TRBD2. Germline V gives CDR1 SNHLY, CDR2 FYNNEI. Trimming took 6 bases from V and 4 from J; bases not matched to a gene: 5. The CDR3 has 14 amino acids. The CDR3 spells CASRAGTSAETQYF. CDR3 nucleotide sequence: TGTGCCAGCAGAGCCGGGACTAGCGCAGAGACCCAGTACTTC.

This clone was counted between two and nine times. The rearrangement uses TRBV10-3 and TRBJ1-5, with TRBD1 matching over 9 bases. Trimming cost V 0 bases and J 5 bases; bases outside gene matches: 8. Germline CDR1 ENHRY, CDR2 SYGVKD. The CDR3 runs 17 residues. The CDR3 protein is CAISESKSGQGDQPQHF. The CDR3 DNA sequence: TGTGCCATCAGTGAGTCGAAATCGGGACAGGGTGATCAGCCCCAGCATTTT.

The gene calls are TRBV18 and TRBJ2-5, with TRBD1 identical over 7 bases. Germline lookup yields CDR1 KGHSH and CDR2 LQKENI. The CDR3 is 13 amino acids. With V trimmed by 3 bases and J by 5 bases, 3 bases remained unmatched. Written as DNA, the CDR3 is TGTGCCAGCTCACCCCAGGGGGTGGAGACCCAGTACTTC. This codes for CASSPQGVETQYF. Drawing the rest from reference TRBV18 and TRBJ2-5, the complete variable domain is NAGVMQNPRHLVRRRGQEARLRCSPMKGHSHVYWYRQLPEEGLKFMVYLQKENIIDESGMPKERFSAEFPKEGPSILRIQQVVRGDSAAYFCASSPQGVETQYFGPGTRLLVL.